These T cell receptor beta chains were read from a single sample in a study of Graves' ophthalmopathy and Graves' hyperthyroidism. TCRdb passed the multiplex PCR reads through MiXCR, listing each CDR3 protein once. The sample has a few hundred thousand distinct CDR3 sequences, 15% seen once. The sample was peripheral blood. The receptors here all came from a woman under 30 with stable Graves' hyperthyroidism. CDR3s include the opening cysteine and the closing phenylalanine or tryptophan. D genes are given only for firm matches. Size is stated for part of the rows, as once, few or many counts, or as a class when the clone is expanded.

V: TRBV7-4
D: NA
size: many
J: TRBJ2-7
DNA: TGTGCCAGCAGCCACCGCAGGGACCACGAGCAGTACTTC
CDR3: CASSHRRDHEQYF

V: TRBV12-3/TRBV12-4
D: NA
size: many
J: TRBJ2-7
DNA: TGTGCCAGCAGTTCGACGACAGGCACCCTCTACGAGCAGTACTTC
CDR3: CASSSTTGTLYEQYF

V: TRBV5-1
D: NA
size: few
J: TRBJ2-5
DNA: TGCGCCAGCATCTTAGGGCCGACGGAGACCCAGTACTTC
CDR3: CASILGPTETQYF

V: TRBV6-1
D: NA
size: many
J: TRBJ1-3
DNA: TGTGCCAGCAGTGATGGGAGACCGCTCTCTGGAAACACCATATATTTT
CDR3: CASSDGRPLSGNTIYF

V: TRBV18
D: NA
size: NA
J: TRBJ2-2
DNA: TGTGCCAGCTCACCACCGAACAGGATGGGCCGGGAGCTGTTTTTT
CDR3: CASSPPNRMGRELFF

V: TRBV12-3/TRBV12-4
D: NA
size: many
J: TRBJ1-1
DNA: TGTGCCAGCAGCCTTGGGGTGGCCACTGAAGCTTTCTTT
CDR3: CASSLGVATEAFF

V: TRBV28
D: TRBD1
size: NA
J: TRBJ1-5
DNA: TGTGCCAGCAGTTGGACAGGAGGCTACCAGCCCCAGCATTTT
CDR3: CASSWTGGYQPQHF

V: TRBV7-9
D: NA
size: NA
J: TRBJ2-4
DNA: TGTGCCAGCAGCTTAATACCAAGCATTCAGTACTTC
CDR3: CASSLIPSIQYF

V: TRBV12-3/TRBV12-4
D: NA
size: many
J: TRBJ2-5
DNA: TGTGCCAGCAGGGGCAGGGGGGGAACGCAAGAGACCCAGTACTTC
CDR3: CASRGRGGTQETQYF

V: TRBV19
D: NA
size: many
J: TRBJ1-1
DNA: TGTGCCAGTAGTATAGATCATCTTCGGGTACGGACTGAAGCTTTCTTT
CDR3: CASSIDHLRVRTEAFF

V: TRBV3-1
D: TRBD2
size: many
J: TRBJ2-5
DNA: TGTGCCAGCAGCCAAGAGACTAGCGGTCTGACCCAGTACTTC
CDR3: CASSQETSGLTQYF

V: TRBV28
D: TRBD1
size: NA
J: TRBJ2-2
DNA: TGTGCCAGCAGTTCCGGGACAGCAGAGCTCACCGGGGAGCTGTTTTTT
CDR3: CASSSGTAELTGELFF

V: TRBV2
D: NA
size: many
J: TRBJ2-7
DNA: TGTGCCAGCAGTCTGGCAAGGAACTACGAGCAGTACTTC
CDR3: CASSLARNYEQYF

V: TRBV29-1
D: TRBD1
size: many
J: TRBJ1-1
DNA: TGCAGCGTCTTCGGGGTCTTTGGACTTCTTGACAGGGACACTGAAGCTTTCTTT
CDR3: CSVFGVFGLLDRDTEAFF

V: TRBV11-2
D: NA
size: many
J: TRBJ2-7
DNA: TGTGCCAGCAGGGCCTCCGGACGGGGCTACGAGCAGTACTTC
CDR3: CASRASGRGYEQYF

V: TRBV6-5
D: NA
size: many
J: TRBJ1-2
DNA: TGTGCCAGCAGTTACGGACAGCAAGGAGGCTACACCTTC
CDR3: CASSYGQQGGYTF

V: TRBV7-9
D: NA
size: many
J: TRBJ1-2
DNA: TGTGCCAGCAGCACCCCTTTGAGCAGGCTCGATGGCTACACCTTC
CDR3: CASSTPLSRLDGYTF

V: TRBV28
D: NA
size: many
J: TRBJ1-6
DNA: TGTGCCAGCAGTTCAGGGCGCGGTTCACCCCTCCACTTT
CDR3: CASSSGRGSPLHF

V: TRBV19
D: NA
size: NA
J: TRBJ1-5
DNA: TGTGCCAGTAGTATGAACAGTAATCAGCCCCAGCATTTT
CDR3: CASSMNSNQPQHF

V: TRBV11-1
D: TRBD1
size: few
J: TRBJ1-2
DNA: TGTGCCAGCAGCCGTCCCCAGAGAGACAGGGGAGTGACGACCTATGGCTACACCTTC
CDR3: CASSRPQRDRGVTTYGYTF

V: TRBV5-1
D: TRBD1
size: many
J: TRBJ2-7
DNA: TGCGCCAGCAATGCGAGGACAGGGGCCACCTACGAGCAGTACTTC
CDR3: CASNARTGATYEQYF

V: TRBV6-5
D: TRBD2
size: many
J: TRBJ2-5
DNA: TGCGCCAGCAGCTATAGCGGGGGGGCCGGAGAGACCCAGTACTTC
CDR3: CASSYSGGAGETQYF

V: TRBV6-4
D: TRBD2
size: many
J: TRBJ2-5
DNA: TGTGCCAGCAGTTCCCGACTAGCGGAGGAGACCCAGTACTTC
CDR3: CASSSRLAEETQYF

V: TRBV28
D: TRBD2
size: many
J: TRBJ2-5
DNA: TGTGCCAGCAGCTCCCTAGCGGGGGGGCGGGAGACCCAGTACTTC
CDR3: CASSSLAGGRETQYF

V: TRBV18
D: TRBD1
size: few
J: TRBJ1-1
DNA: TGTGCCAGCTCACCACCTCCACAGGGGGCTTGGACTGAAGCTTTCTTT
CDR3: CASSPPPQGAWTEAFF

V: TRBV12-3/TRBV12-4
D: TRBD1
size: many
J: TRBJ1-6
DNA: TGTGCCAGCAGTGGACAGGGGGGGCGGCCCCTCCACTTT
CDR3: CASSGQGGRPLHF

V: TRBV13
D: NA
size: many
J: TRBJ2-2
DNA: TGTGCCAGCAGCTTCCAGGAAGGCCTGCTCGCGAACACCGGGGAGCTGTTTTTT
CDR3: CASSFQEGLLANTGELFF

V: TRBV6-1
D: TRBD1
size: NA
J: TRBJ2-4
DNA: TGTGCCAGCAGAGGGGGGGACAGGGTTTCGAACATTAAGTACTTC
CDR3: CASRGGDRVSNIKYF

V: TRBV4-2
D: NA
size: few
J: TRBJ2-2
DNA: TGTGCCAGCAGCCAAGGCGGGATAGCGAGGTTGGCCGGGGAGCTGTTTTTT
CDR3: CASSQGGIARLAGELFF

V: TRBV4-1
D: NA
size: few
J: TRBJ1-5
DNA: TGCGCCAGCAGCCAAGGGGAGGGTTATAGCAATCAGCCCCAGCATTTT
CDR3: CASSQGEGYSNQPQHF

V: TRBV20-1
D: NA
size: many
J: TRBJ1-2
DNA: TGCAGTGCTAGAGAGCCGGGGGTGGGCTATGGCTACACCTTC
CDR3: CSAREPGVGYGYTF

V: TRBV5-1
D: NA
size: many
J: TRBJ2-2
DNA: TGCGCCAGCACCTTACTTGGATGGACCGGGGAGCTGTTTTTT
CDR3: CASTLLGWTGELFF

V: TRBV6-2/TRBV6-3
D: NA
size: many
J: TRBJ1-5
DNA: TGTGCCAGCAGTTACGGCGGAAATCAGCCCCAGCATTTT
CDR3: CASSYGGNQPQHF

V: TRBV2
D: NA
size: few
J: TRBJ2-2
DNA: TGTGCCAGCAGGACCGGGACCCACACCGGGGAGCTGTTTTTT
CDR3: CASRTGTHTGELFF

V: TRBV19
D: TRBD1
size: many
J: TRBJ1-1
DNA: TGTGCCAGTAGTACTCACACAGGGGGGGGGACTGAAGCTTTCTTT
CDR3: CASSTHTGGGTEAFF

V: TRBV27
D: NA
size: many
J: TRBJ2-7
DNA: TGTGCCAGCAGTTTAAGGTTTGCAGGGTACGAGCAGTACTTC
CDR3: CASSLRFAGYEQYF

V: TRBV12-3/TRBV12-4
D: NA
size: many
J: TRBJ1-5
DNA: TGTGCCAGCAGCCGCACTCCCCTGGCGCAGCCCCAGCATTTT
CDR3: CASSRTPLAQPQHF

V: TRBV2
D: NA
size: many
J: TRBJ1-2
DNA: TGTGCCAGCAGCCCACGCTATGGCTACACCTTC
CDR3: CASSPRYGYTF

V: TRBV6-2/TRBV6-3
D: NA
size: many
J: TRBJ1-6
DNA: TGTGCCAGCAGGGGGGGATTGGATTCACCCCTCCACTTT
CDR3: CASRGGLDSPLHF

V: TRBV19
D: NA
size: NA
J: TRBJ1-1
DNA: TGTGCCAGTAACACAGGCTTTACTCCGAACACTGAAGCTTTCTTT
CDR3: CASNTGFTPNTEAFF

V: TRBV4-3
D: NA
size: NA
J: TRBJ2-5
DNA: TGCGCCAGCAGCCAAGATAGGTGGATAGCTGCGGAGAAGACCCAGTACTTC
CDR3: CASSQDRWIAAEKTQYF

V: TRBV7-9
D: NA
size: many
J: TRBJ1-2
DNA: TGTGCCAGCACGGACAGAGCTAACTATGGCCACACCTTC
CDR3: CASTDRANYGHTF

V: TRBV14
D: TRBD1
size: few
J: TRBJ1-6
DNA: TGTGCCAGCAGCTCCCGACAGGGCCGGCTTAATTCACCCCTCCACTTT
CDR3: CASSSRQGRLNSPLHF

V: TRBV9
D: NA
size: NA
J: TRBJ1-6
DNA: TGTGCCAGCAGCGTAGGTGGGCAGGGCGGTTCACCCCTCCACTTT
CDR3: CASSVGGQGGSPLHF

V: TRBV12-3/TRBV12-4
D: TRBD1
size: NA
J: TRBJ2-6
DNA: TGTGCCAGCAGCTCCCGACAGGGGACAATGGTAGGGGCCAACGTCCTGACTTTC
CDR3: CASSSRQGTMVGANVLTF

V: TRBV6-1
D: NA
size: NA
J: TRBJ1-5
DNA: TGTGCCAGCAGTGAAAGCTGGGGTAATCAGCCCCAGCATTTT
CDR3: CASSESWGNQPQHF

V: TRBV9
D: NA
size: many
J: TRBJ1-2
DNA: TGTGCCAGCAGCGTAGGGTGGTCTCCTTGGCGGGGAAACGGCTACACCTTC
CDR3: CASSVGWSPWRGNGYTF

V: TRBV6-2/TRBV6-3
D: TRBD1
size: many
J: TRBJ2-2
DNA: TGTGCCAGCAGTAACTCAGGGGGCAATGATCGGGAGCTGTTTTTT
CDR3: CASSNSGGNDRELFF

V: TRBV27
D: NA
size: NA
J: TRBJ2-7
DNA: TGTGCCAGCAGTCTGGGTCTCTACTACGAGCAGTACTTC
CDR3: CASSLGLYYEQYF

V: TRBV12-3/TRBV12-4
D: TRBD1
size: many
J: TRBJ1-1
DNA: TGTGCCAGCAGTCTCAGCCCGGGACAGGGTCACCCTGAAGCTTTCTTT
CDR3: CASSLSPGQGHPEAFF

V: TRBV28
D: NA
size: NA
J: TRBJ2-7
DNA: TGTGCCAGCAGTTTCCCGCCGGGTTCGGGGGCCACCTACGAGCAGTACTTC
CDR3: CASSFPPGSGATYEQYF

V: TRBV11-2
D: TRBD2
size: many
J: TRBJ2-7
DNA: TGTGCCAGCAGCTTAGAACTAGCGGGGGGGTACGAGCAGTACTTC
CDR3: CASSLELAGGYEQYF

V: TRBV29-1
D: NA
size: many
J: TRBJ1-5
DNA: TGCAGCGTTGAGACGACAGCAAATCAGCCCCAGCATTTT
CDR3: CSVETTANQPQHF

V: TRBV7-8
D: NA
size: many
J: TRBJ2-7
DNA: TGTGCCAGCAGCTTAGGAGGGACCCCCCACGAGCAGTACTTC
CDR3: CASSLGGTPHEQYF

V: TRBV2
D: TRBD2
size: few
J: TRBJ2-1
DNA: TGTGCCAGCAGCCTAGCGGGGGGCCCCCTCAAGGTTGAGCAGTTCTTC
CDR3: CASSLAGGPLKVEQFF